One sample yielded the 2 T cell receptor beta chains listed below, sequenced in a study of CD8+CD57+ T cells in acquired aplastic anemia. For CDR3 and TCR beta VDJ profiling, genomic DNA was the template used. Each CDR3 protein gets one entry after TCRdb re-called the reads with MiXCR. The table records about 81,000 distinct CDR3 sequences, approximately 46% of them present only once. Sequenced input: sorted CD4+, CD8+, or CD8+CD57+ T cells (not recorded which) from PBMCs. All receptors come from a human donor in good health, serving as a control.

The CDR3 sequence: CSVGTVNTEAFF. The CDR3 nucleotides are TGCAGCGTTGGAACGGTGAACACTGAAGCTTTCTTT. This chain links TRBV29-1 with TRBJ1-1; no reliable D call. The CDR3 runs to 12 residues. Trimming left V 4 bases short and J 0 bases short, with 6 bases between. Germline V gene lookup returns CDR1 SQVTM and CDR2 ANQGSEA. Looking up the rest from reference TRBV29-1 and TRBJ1-1 gives the full variable domain: SAVISQKPSRDICQRGTSLTIQCQVDSQVTMMFWYRQQPGQSLTLIATANQGSEATYESGFVIDKFPISRPNLTFSTLTVSNMSPEDSSIYLCSVGTVNTEAFFGQGTRLTVV.

In this sample, this clonotype turned up many times. This rearrangement joins TRBV7-9 to TRBJ1-1; D gene unclear. CDR3 length: 12 amino acids. CDR1 is SEHNR, CDR2 FQNEAQ, per germline (reference sequence). The germline V and J ends were trimmed by 8 bases and 7 bases, with 14 bases remaining between them. For the CDR3, the DNA is TGTGCCAGCGCTATTGGGGTTGGTGAAGCTTTCTTT. This translates into CASAIGVGEAFF.